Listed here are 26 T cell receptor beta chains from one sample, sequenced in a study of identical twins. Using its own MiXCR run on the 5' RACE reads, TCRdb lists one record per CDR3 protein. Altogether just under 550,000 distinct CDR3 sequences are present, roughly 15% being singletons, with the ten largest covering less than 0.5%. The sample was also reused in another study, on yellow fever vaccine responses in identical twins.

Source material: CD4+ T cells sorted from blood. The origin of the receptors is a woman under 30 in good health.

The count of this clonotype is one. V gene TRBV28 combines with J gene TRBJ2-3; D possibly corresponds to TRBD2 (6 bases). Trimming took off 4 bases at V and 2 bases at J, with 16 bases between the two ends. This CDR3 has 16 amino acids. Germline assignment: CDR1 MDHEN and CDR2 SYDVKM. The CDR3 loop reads CASSSGTLIFTDTQYF. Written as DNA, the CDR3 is TGTGCCAGCAGTTCCGGGACTTTAATCTTCACAGATACGCAGTATTTT.

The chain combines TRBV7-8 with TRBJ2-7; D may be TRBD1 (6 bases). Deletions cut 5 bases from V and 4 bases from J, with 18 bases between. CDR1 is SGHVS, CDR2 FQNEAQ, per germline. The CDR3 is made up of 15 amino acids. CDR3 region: CASSLRGGLLYEQYV. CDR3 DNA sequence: TGTGCCAGCAGCCTGCGAGGGGGTCTTTTGTACGAGCAGTACGTC.

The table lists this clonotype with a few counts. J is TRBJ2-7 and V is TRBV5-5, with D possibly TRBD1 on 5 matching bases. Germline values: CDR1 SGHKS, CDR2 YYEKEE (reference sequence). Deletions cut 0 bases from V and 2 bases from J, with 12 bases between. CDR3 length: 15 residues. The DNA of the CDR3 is TGTGCCAGCAGCTTGGGGACACTACCCACCTACGAGCAGTACGTC. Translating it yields CASSLGTLPTYEQYV.

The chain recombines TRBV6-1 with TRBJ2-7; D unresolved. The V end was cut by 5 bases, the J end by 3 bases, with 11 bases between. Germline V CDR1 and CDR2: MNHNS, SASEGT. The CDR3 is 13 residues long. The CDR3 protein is CASSIKVYYEQYF. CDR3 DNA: TGTGCCAGCAGTATAAAAGTCTACTACGAGCAGTACTTC.

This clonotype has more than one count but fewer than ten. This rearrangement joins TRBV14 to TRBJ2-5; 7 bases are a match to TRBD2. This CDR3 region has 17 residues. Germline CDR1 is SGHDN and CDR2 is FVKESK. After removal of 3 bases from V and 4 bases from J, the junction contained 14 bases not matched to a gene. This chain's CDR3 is CASSQRSTSVDRETQYF. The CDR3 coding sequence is TGTGCCAGCAGCCAGAGGAGCACTAGCGTGGACCGAGAGACCCAGTACTTC.

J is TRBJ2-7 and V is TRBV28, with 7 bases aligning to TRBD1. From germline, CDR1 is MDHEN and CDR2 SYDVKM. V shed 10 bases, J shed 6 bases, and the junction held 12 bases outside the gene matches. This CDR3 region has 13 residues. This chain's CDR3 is CAKWDSAHPEQYV. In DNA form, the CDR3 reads TGTGCCAAATGGGACAGCGCTCATCCCGAGCAGTACGTC.

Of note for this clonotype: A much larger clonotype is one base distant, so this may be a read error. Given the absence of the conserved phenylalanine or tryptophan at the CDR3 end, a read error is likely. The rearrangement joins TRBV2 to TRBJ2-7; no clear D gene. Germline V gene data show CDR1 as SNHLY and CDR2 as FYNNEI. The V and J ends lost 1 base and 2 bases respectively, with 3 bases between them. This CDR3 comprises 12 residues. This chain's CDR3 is CASSEGAYEQYI. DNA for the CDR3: TGTGCCAGCAGTGAAGGGGCCTACGAGCAGTACATC.

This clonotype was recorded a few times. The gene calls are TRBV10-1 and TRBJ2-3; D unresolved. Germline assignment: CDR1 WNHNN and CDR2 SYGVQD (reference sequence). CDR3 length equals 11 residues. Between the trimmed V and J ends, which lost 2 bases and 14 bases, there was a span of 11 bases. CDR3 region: CASSEGTQRYF. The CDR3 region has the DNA TGCGCCAGCAGTGAGGGAACTCAGCGGTATTTT.

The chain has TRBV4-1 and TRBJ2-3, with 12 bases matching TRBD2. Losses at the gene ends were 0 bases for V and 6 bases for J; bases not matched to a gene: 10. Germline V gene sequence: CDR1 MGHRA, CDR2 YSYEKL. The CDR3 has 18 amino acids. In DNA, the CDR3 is TGCGCCAGCAGCCAAGATGTGACTAGCGGGAGTCAGGGGGATACGCAGTATTTT. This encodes CASSQDVTSGSQGDTQYF.

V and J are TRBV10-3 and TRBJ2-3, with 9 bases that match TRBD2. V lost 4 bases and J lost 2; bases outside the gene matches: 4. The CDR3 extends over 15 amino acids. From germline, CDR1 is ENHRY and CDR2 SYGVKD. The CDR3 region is CAISVGGRATDTQYF. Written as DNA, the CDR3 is TGTGCCATCAGTGTTGGCGGGAGGGCCACAGATACGCAGTATTTT.

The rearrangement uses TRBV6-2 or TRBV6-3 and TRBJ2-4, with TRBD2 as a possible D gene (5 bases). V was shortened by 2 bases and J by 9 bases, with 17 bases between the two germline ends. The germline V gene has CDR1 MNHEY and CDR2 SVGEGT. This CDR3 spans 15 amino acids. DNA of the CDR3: TGTGCCAGCAGTTACAGGTTAGCCCCCGGAGGCATTCAGTACTTC. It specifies CASSYRLAPGGIQYF.

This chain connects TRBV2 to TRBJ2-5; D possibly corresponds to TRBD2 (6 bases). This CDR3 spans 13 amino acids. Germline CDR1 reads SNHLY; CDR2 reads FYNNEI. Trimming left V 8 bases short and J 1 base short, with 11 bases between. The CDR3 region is CASLLAVQETQYF. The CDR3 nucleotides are TGTGCCAGCCTATTAGCGGTCCAAGAGACCCAGTACTTC.

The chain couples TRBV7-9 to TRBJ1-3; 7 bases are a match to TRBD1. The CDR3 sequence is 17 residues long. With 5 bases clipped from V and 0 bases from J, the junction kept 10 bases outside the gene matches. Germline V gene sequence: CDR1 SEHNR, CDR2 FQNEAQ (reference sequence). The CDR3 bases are TGTGCCAGCAGCACTAAGGGACAGCCGAACTCTGGAAACACCATATATTTT. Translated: CASSTKGQPNSGNTIYF. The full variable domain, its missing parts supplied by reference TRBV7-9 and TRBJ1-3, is DTGVSQNPRHKITKRGQNVTFRCDPISEHNRLYWYRQTLGQGPEFLTYFQNEAQLEKSRLLSDRFSAERPKGSFSTLEIQRTEQGDSAMYLCASSTKGQPNSGNTIYFGEGSWLTVV.

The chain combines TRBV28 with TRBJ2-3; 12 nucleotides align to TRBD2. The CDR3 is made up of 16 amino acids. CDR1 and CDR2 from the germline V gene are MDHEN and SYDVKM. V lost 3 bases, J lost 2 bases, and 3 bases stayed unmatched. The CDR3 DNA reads TGTGCCAGCAGTTTCGGACTAGCGGGGTTCACAGATACGCAGTATTTT. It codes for CASSFGLAGFTDTQYF.

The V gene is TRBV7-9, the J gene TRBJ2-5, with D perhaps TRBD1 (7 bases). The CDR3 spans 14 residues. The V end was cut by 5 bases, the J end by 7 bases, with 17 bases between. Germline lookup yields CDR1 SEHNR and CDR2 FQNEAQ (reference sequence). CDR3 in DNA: TGTGCCAGCAGCCAGAAATCAGGGGGAGGGACCCAGTACTTC. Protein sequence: CASSQKSGGGTQYF.

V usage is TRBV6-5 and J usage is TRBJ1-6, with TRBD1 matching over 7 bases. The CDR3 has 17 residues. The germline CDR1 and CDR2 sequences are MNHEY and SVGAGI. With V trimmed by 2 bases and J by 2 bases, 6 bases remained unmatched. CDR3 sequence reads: CASSYRDSETYNSPLHF. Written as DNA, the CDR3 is TGTGCCAGCAGTTACCGGGACAGCGAGACCTATAATTCACCCCTCCACTTT.

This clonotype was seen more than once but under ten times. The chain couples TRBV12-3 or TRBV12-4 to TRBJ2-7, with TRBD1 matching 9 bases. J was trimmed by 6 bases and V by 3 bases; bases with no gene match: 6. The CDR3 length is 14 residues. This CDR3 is CASSFRDRVGEQYF. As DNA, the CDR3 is TGTGCCAGCAGTTTTCGGGACAGGGTAGGCGAGCAGTACTTC.

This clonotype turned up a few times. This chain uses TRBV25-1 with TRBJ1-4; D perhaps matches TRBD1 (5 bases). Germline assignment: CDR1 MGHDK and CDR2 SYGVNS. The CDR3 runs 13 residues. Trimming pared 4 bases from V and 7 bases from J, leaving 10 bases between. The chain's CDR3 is CASSGWGGEKLFF. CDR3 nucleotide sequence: TGTGCCAGCAGTGGCTGGGGGGGTGAAAAACTGTTTTTT.

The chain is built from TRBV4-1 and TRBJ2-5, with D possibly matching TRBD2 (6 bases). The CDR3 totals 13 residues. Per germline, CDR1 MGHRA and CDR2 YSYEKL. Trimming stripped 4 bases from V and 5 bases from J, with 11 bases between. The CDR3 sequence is CASSPGGWETQYF. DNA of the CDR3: TGCGCCAGCAGCCCCGGGGGTTGGGAGACCCAGTACTTC.

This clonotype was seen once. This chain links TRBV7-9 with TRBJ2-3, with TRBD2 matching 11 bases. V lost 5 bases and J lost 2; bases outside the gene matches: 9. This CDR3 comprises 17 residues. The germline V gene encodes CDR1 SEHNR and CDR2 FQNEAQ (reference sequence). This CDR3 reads CASSAYLAGGSTDTQYF. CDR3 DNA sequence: TGTGCCAGCAGCGCCTACCTAGCGGGAGGATCCACAGATACGCAGTATTTT.

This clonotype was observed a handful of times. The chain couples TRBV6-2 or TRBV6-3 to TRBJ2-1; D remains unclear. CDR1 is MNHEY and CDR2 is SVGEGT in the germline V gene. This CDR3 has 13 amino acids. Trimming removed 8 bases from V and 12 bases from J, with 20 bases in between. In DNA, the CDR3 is TGTGCCAGCTCCAACGGTGGTGTCTCAGGGCAGTTCTTC. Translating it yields CASSNGGVSGQFF.

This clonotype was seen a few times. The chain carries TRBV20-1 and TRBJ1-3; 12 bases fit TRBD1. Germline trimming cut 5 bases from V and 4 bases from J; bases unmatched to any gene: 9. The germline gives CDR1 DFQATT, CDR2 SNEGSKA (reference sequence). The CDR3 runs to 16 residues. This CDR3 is CSAQGTGGAKGNTIYF. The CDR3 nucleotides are TGCAGTGCTCAAGGGACAGGGGGCGCGAAGGGAAACACCATATATTTT.

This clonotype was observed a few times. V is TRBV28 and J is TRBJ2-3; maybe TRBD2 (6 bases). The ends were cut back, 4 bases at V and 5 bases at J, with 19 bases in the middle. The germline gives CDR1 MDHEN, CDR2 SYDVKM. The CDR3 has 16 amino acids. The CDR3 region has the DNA TGTGCCAGCAGTTCTCCCGGGACTTCAGCTGGAGATACGCAGTATTTT. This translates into CASSSPGTSAGDTQYF.

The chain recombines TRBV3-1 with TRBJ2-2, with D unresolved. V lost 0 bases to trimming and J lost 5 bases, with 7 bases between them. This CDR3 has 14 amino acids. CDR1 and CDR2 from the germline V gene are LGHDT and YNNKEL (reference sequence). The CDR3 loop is CASSQELGTGELFF. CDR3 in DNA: TGTGCCAGCAGCCAAGAATTAGGGACCGGGGAGCTGTTTTTT.

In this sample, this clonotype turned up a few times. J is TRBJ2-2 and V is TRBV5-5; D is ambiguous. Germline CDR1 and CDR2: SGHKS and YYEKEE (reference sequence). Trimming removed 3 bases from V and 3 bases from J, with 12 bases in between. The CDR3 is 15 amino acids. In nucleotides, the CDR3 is TGTGCCAGCAGCTACTGGGGTTCGGACACCGGGGAGCTGTTTTTT. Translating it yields CASSYWGSDTGELFF.

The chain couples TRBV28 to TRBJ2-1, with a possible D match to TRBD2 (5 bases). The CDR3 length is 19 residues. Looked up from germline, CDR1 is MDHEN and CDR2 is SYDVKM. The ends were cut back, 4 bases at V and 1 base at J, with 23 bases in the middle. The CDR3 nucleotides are TGTGCCAGCAGTTCCACTAGAGCAGGACCCATCAGGTCCTACAATGAGCAGTTCTTC. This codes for CASSSTRAGPIRSYNEQFF.